This TCR beta chain was recorded in a study of CD8 T cells in ankylosing spondylitis. Broader study findings: A subset of motif variants has previously been described in the synovial fluid and blood of reactive arthritis. Seemingly characteristic of ankylosing spondylitis blood was a TCR beta motif consisting of roughly 8 highly homologous variants. Significant enrichment of disease-linked clones was reportedly seen in matched ankylosing spondylitis synovial fluid.

On this clonotype itself: What it recognizes is unknown.

TCRdb re-called the 5' RACE reads through MiXCR, storing one row per CDR3 protein. The sample has 500,000 to 550,000 distinct CDR3 sequences, approximately 12% seen once; the top ten hold 6.5% to 7%. Trimming cost V 6 bases and J 3 bases, with 12 bases left between them. The CDR3 has 14 amino acids. The sample taken for sequencing was blood, either unsorted or a sorted T cell fraction (not recorded which). The chain has TRBV12-3 or TRBV12-4 and TRBJ1-5; D perhaps matches TRBD1 (6 bases). The TCR was taken from a male donor with ankylosing spondylitis. The CDR3 loop reads CASSSGQLNQPQHF. CDR3 bases: TGTGCCAGCAGCTCCGGACAGCTCAATCAGCCCCAGCATTTT.